These T cell receptor beta chains were read from a single sample in a study of OX40 agonist ivuxolimab in advanced cancers. Produced via immunoSEQ multiplex PCR; TCRdb's table is partial and in-frame only. The data show under 60,000 clones, roughly 90% seen once. Here the sequenced sample was CD4+ or CD8+ T cells sorted from blood, taken in a trial of the OX40 agonist ivuxolimab. Receptors originate from an adult with an advanced solid tumor such as melanoma, head and neck, liver or kidney cancer. CDR3s include the opening cysteine and the closing phenylalanine or tryptophan. Fields, in order: V gene, D gene, CDR3 protein. The D gene is left open where the match is weak.

V gene: TRBV7-9
D gene: -
CDR3 protein: CASSLGPGFNQPQHF

V gene: TRBV28
D gene: -
CDR3 protein: CASSFPSLETQYF

V gene: TRBV29-1
D gene: TRBD1
CDR3 protein: CSVGDRGSAEAFF

V gene: TRBV7-3
D gene: TRBD1
CDR3 protein: CASSLGTGVETQYF

V gene: TRBV7-6
D gene: -
CDR3 protein: CASSLPVGETQYF

V gene: TRBV6-1
D gene: -
CDR3 protein: CASSEQGIRDSPLHF

V gene: TRBV25-1
D gene: -
CDR3 protein: CASSDRLTTDTQYF

V gene: TRBV6-5
D gene: TRBD1
CDR3 protein: CASSYSTGGYGYGYTF

V gene: TRBV27
D gene: -
CDR3 protein: CASSFHREYTEAFF

V gene: TRBV10-3
D gene: -
CDR3 protein: CAISESGQGETQYF

V gene: TRBV5-4
D gene: TRBD1
CDR3 protein: CASSQGQMNTEAFF

V gene: TRBV11-2
D gene: TRBD1
CDR3 protein: CASSSGQGWGEKLFF

V gene: TRBV9
D gene: TRBD1
CDR3 protein: CASSPGGGQGAYNEQFF

V gene: TRBV2
D gene: -
CDR3 protein: CASGDVGSSEQYF

V gene: TRBV2
D gene: TRBD1
CDR3 protein: CASWGQGETQYF

V gene: TRBV19
D gene: -
CDR3 protein: CATTRGGSGNTIYF

V gene: TRBV11-2
D gene: -
CDR3 protein: CASSPDRNQPQHF

V gene: TRBV2
D gene: TRBD1
CDR3 protein: CASSDQTGLSEQYF

V gene: TRBV10-3
D gene: TRBD2
CDR3 protein: CAIRTSGGRTGELFF

V gene: TRBV28
D gene: -
CDR3 protein: CASSFGVSTDTQYF

V gene: TRBV5-1
D gene: TRBD2
CDR3 protein: CASSPSTSGISTDTQYF

V gene: TRBV2
D gene: -
CDR3 protein: CASSLTGGYTF

V gene: TRBV7-3
D gene: -
CDR3 protein: CASSLTGGIGQPQHF

V gene: TRBV7-2
D gene: -
CDR3 protein: CASSLAFTGSTEAFF

V gene: TRBV19
D gene: -
CDR3 protein: CASSIPANTEAFF

V gene: TRBV30
D gene: -
CDR3 protein: CAWSLPAGYTF

V gene: TRBV1
D gene: -
CDR3 protein: CTSRCGAGERHEQYF

V gene: TRBV2
D gene: -
CDR3 protein: CASSEKTQYF

V gene: TRBV19
D gene: -
CDR3 protein: CASSILWQTNEQFF

V gene: TRBV19
D gene: -
CDR3 protein: CASSIMEGETQYF

V gene: TRBV10-2
D gene: -
CDR3 protein: CASSEGDPRWGSPLHF

V gene: TRBV2
D gene: TRBD1
CDR3 protein: CASSEGTGAYNEQFF

V gene: TRBV27
D gene: TRBD1
CDR3 protein: CASSSNRGQGNEQFF

V gene: TRBV30
D gene: TRBD2
CDR3 protein: CAWRGLAGTYNEQFF

V gene: TRBV28
D gene: -
CDR3 protein: CASSLFNTEAFF

V gene: TRBV11-2
D gene: -
CDR3 protein: CASSLEPQGRQYF

V gene: TRBV5-4
D gene: -
CDR3 protein: CASSLGQGNSPLHF

V gene: TRBV29-1
D gene: -
CDR3 protein: CSVEFPEAAHQETQYF

V gene: TRBV28
D gene: TRBD1
CDR3 protein: CASRGQGGQPQHF

V gene: TRBV5-4
D gene: -
CDR3 protein: CASSLSTERGYTF

V gene: TRBV30
D gene: -
CDR3 protein: CAWSLGTGLGKQYF

V gene: TRBV5-4
D gene: -
CDR3 protein: CASSFQGGELFF

V gene: TRBV6-1
D gene: -
CDR3 protein: CASSELVRGELFF

V gene: TRBV6-1
D gene: -
CDR3 protein: CASSENGWQFF

V gene: TRBV5-1
D gene: TRBD2
CDR3 protein: CASSEKASGGTYEQYF

V gene: TRBV12-5
D gene: TRBD1
CDR3 protein: CASGLADRAGELFF

V gene: TRBV19
D gene: -
CDR3 protein: CASNSPDIGTSPLHF

V gene: TRBV28
D gene: -
CDR3 protein: CASSLEGGYRNTEAFF

V gene: TRBV6-5
D gene: TRBD2
CDR3 protein: CASRAGTTNTGELFF

V gene: TRBV7-2
D gene: -
CDR3 protein: CASRQVGDEQFF

V gene: TRBV7-2
D gene: -
CDR3 protein: CASSRSQGVPNEQYF

V gene: TRBV28
D gene: -
CDR3 protein: CAARGGNQPQHF

V gene: TRBV7-9
D gene: TRBD2
CDR3 protein: CAGGRAGEEQYF